This T cell receptor (beta chain) was captured by sequencing in a study of cytomegalovirus exposure and HLA in healthy donors. The wider study: The 110 or so validation repertoires used a platform that matched the one used for the 666 first-cohort repertoires, as a later analysis reported.

Trimming took 6 bases from V and 5 from J; bases not matched to a gene: 6. CDR1 is MGHDK and CDR2 is SYGVNS in the germline V gene. This CDR3 comprises 14 residues. The donors were in the roughly 130-subject validation cohort, distinct from the approximately 670-subject first cohort. Libraries were prepared by immunoSEQ multiplex PCR; TCRdb keeps only in-frame clonotypes and omits some of them. The sample includes 71,000 or so clones, over 85% of them seen just once. The sequenced material came from PBMCs. The chain combines TRBV25-1 with TRBJ1-1, with TRBD1 matching over 10 bases. The source of this sequence is a man between 18 and 35 years old in good health and CMV-seropositive. The CDR3 coding sequence is TGTGCCAGCAGAGCGGGACAGGGGAGGACTGAAGCTTTCTTT. It yields the protein CASRAGQGRTEAFF.